Described below is a single T cell receptor beta chain sequence and its context. Antigen: not known. The data are from a study of graft-versus-host responses after intestinal transplantation. About the research overall: Recipients obtained multivisceral, liver-intestinal, or isolated intestinal transplants. Recipients across the board were started on anti-thymocyte globulin induction, then kept on tacrolimus and steroids for roughly 3 years.

V was clipped by 2 bases and J by 5 bases; unmatched bases: 14. The CDR3 spans 19 residues. Germline CDR1 ENHRY, CDR2 SYGVKD. Overall study findings and caveats: Peak circulating GvH clone levels were associated with early post-transplant HvG declines.

Here immunoSEQ multiplex PCR was the method, and the copy in TCRdb shows in-frame clones only, minus some. The data hold about 90,000 clones, with over 80% observed a single time. The chain couples TRBV10-3 to TRBJ1-5, with 11 nucleotides matching TRBD1. The TCR was taken from a human donor who was the organ donor for an intestinal transplant. Sequencing used unstimulated CD8+ T cells sorted from spleen or lymph node cells, obtained before transplant. The CDR3 DNA is TGTGCCATCAGTGAGGCTGGGTTAAGTAGGACAGGGGGCCATCAGCCCCAGCATTTT. Residues: CAISEAGLSRTGGHQPQHF.